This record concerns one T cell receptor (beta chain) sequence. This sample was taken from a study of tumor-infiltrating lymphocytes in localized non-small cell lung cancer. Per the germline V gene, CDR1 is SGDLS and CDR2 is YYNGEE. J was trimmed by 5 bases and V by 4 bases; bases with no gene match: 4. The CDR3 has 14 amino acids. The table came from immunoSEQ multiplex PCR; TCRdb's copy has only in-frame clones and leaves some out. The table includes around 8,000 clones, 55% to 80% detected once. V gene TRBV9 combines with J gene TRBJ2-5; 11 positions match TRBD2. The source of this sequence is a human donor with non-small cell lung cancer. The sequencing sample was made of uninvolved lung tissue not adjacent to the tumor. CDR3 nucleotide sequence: TGTGCCAGCAGCCCTCGACTAGCGGGGGAGACCCAGTACTTC. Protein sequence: CASSPRLAGETQYF.